Listed below are T cell receptor beta chains from one sample, sequenced in a study of cytomegalovirus exposure and HLA in healthy donors. The data were produced by immunoSEQ multiplex PCR, yet TCRdb's version contains in-frame clones alone and is incomplete. The sample gives some 150,000 clones, over 75% of which show up once; roughly 1.7% is in the top ten. The sequencing sample was made of PBMCs. These receptors were collected from a woman in her thirties in good health and CMV-seronegative. The CDR3 runs from the conserved cysteine through the conserved F or W. The D gene is left open where the match is weak. Clone size is shown for a subset of rows, as once, few, many or a class of expanded clone.

TRBJ1-2 | TRBV19 | . | TRBD1 | CASQLVTGGGYGYTF | TGTGCCAGCCAGCTGGTGACAGGGGGCGGCTATGGCTACACCTTC
TRBJ2-3 | TRBV4-3 | . | . | CASSQIGPGPDTQYF | TGCGCCAGCAGCCAAATCGGTCCAGGCCCAGATACGCAGTATTTT
TRBJ2-6 | TRBV4-2 | . | . | CASSPFGESGANVLTF | TGTGCCAGCAGCCCCTTTGGGGAGTCTGGGGCCAACGTCCTGACTTTC
TRBJ2-5 | TRBV2 | . | . | CASSEPSAETQYF | TGTGCCAGCAGTGAACCGAGCGCAGAGACCCAGTACTTC
TRBJ2-3 | TRBV29-1 | . | TRBD1 | CRTAGQGTDTQYF | TGCAGGACGGCGGGACAGGGTACAGATACGCAGTATTTT
TRBJ2-7 | TRBV7-2 | . | TRBD1 | CASSLATDRGLPTYEQYF | TGTGCCAGCAGCTTAGCGACAGACAGGGGGTTGCCGACCTACGAGCAGTACTTC
TRBJ2-1 | TRBV7-3 | once | . | CASSLTRAANEQFF | TGTGCCAGCAGCTTAACGAGGGCCGCCAATGAGCAGTTCTTC
TRBJ1-1 | TRBV19 | . | . | CASRVQHRAKNTEAFF | TGTGCCAGTAGAGTTCAACACAGGGCGAAGAACACTGAAGCTTTCTTT
TRBJ2-1 | TRBV29-1 | . | . | CSVNNGQFF | TGCAGCGTGAACAATGGGCAGTTCTTC
TRBJ2-4 | TRBV7-2 | few | TRBD2 | CASATAPGGDIQYF | TGTGCCAGCGCCACCGCCCCGGGGGGGGACATTCAGTACTTC
TRBJ1-1 | TRBV30 | . | TRBD1 | CAWSLGDREDTEAFF | TGTGCCTGGAGTCTTGGGGACAGGGAGGACACTGAAGCTTTCTTT
TRBJ1-2 | TRBV6-5 | . | . | CASSYSEGPYGYTF | TGTGCCAGCAGTTACTCGGAGGGGCCCTATGGCTACACCTTC
TRBJ2-3 | TRBV7-6 | . | TRBD2 | CASSWAGTSGSTDTQYF | TGTGCCAGCAGCTGGGCCGGGACTAGCGGAAGCACAGATACGCAGTATTTT
TRBJ2-3 | TRBV19 | . | TRBD2 | CASSWAGELYTQYF | TGTGCCAGTAGTTGGGCGGGGGAGCTCTATACGCAGTATTTT
TRBJ1-5 | TRBV2 | . | TRBD1 | CASSSDRGDQPQHF | TGTGCCAGCAGTTCGGACAGGGGCGATCAGCCCCAGCATTTT
TRBJ2-3 | TRBV5-4 | . | TRBD2 | CASSIIPGTSGSKTDTQYF | TGTGCCAGCAGCATAATTCCCGGGACTAGCGGGAGTAAGACAGATACGCAGTATTTT
TRBJ2-1 | TRBV25-1 | once | TRBD2 | CASSEPGRAGKQFF | TGTGCCAGCAGTGAACCCGGGAGGGCCGGGAAGCAGTTCTTC